These T cell receptor beta chains were read from a single sample in a study of shared clonotypes between healthy human individuals. Clones were sequenced by immunoSEQ multiplex PCR, and TCRdb holds only the in-frame ones, with some missing. The data contain fewer than 600,000 clones, about four fifths of them seen just once; the ten biggest clones take up approximately 12%. Sequenced: PBMCs. The receptors shown here come from a woman aged 40-49 years in good health. Some clones in this sample may be carry-over from other donors' samples. Each CDR3 is given with its conserved first and last residue. A D gene is named only where the DNA matches it firmly. Some rows have no size entry. The others give once, few or many, or a class for an expanded clone.

v_call	j_call	d_call	clone_size	cdr3_nt	cdr3_aa
TRBV5-1	TRBJ2-7	TRBD2	NA	TGCGCCAGCAGCTTGGAGCTAGCGGGAGTGGGAGAGCAGTACTTC	CASSLELAGVGEQYF
TRBV4-1	TRBJ1-5	NA	NA	TGCGCCAGCAGCCAAGTTGTAGGGGATCAGCCCCAGCATTTT	CASSQVVGDQPQHF
TRBV5-1	TRBJ2-5	TRBD1	NA	TGCGCCAGCAACTTACAGGGGACCCAAGAGACCCAGTACTTC	CASNLQGTQETQYF
TRBV18	TRBJ2-2	TRBD2	NA	TGTGCCAGCTCGCAGGGACTAGTGGGCACCGGGGAGCTGTTTTTT	CASSQGLVGTGELFF
TRBV6-1	TRBJ2-1	TRBD2	NA	TGTGCCAGCAGTGGACTAGCGGGAGGCAAAACCTACAATGAGCAGTTCTTC	CASSGLAGGKTYNEQFF
TRBV7-2	TRBJ2-3	NA	NA	TGTGCCAGCAGCTCCTCCTTCCGGGACAAGGACTACACAGATACGCAGTATTTT	CASSSSFRDKDYTDTQYF
TRBV5-5	TRBJ1-3	TRBD1	NA	TGTGCCAGCAGCCCAGGGACAGGGAGTCCTGGAAACACCATATATTTT	CASSPGTGSPGNTIYF
TRBV4-3	TRBJ1-6	TRBD1	NA	TGCGCCAGCAGCCGCCGAGGGACAGGGGATCGGTCACCCCTCCACTTT	CASSRRGTGDRSPLHF
TRBV19	TRBJ1-2	NA	NA	TGTGCCAGTAGTACCTCCCGGGGGCCCAACTATGGCTACACCTTC	CASSTSRGPNYGYTF
TRBV2	TRBJ2-1	TRBD2	NA	TGTGCCAGCAGTCCTCTAGCGGGCCTCCGGTTCTTC	CASSPLAGLRFF
TRBV18	TRBJ1-2	NA	NA	TGTGCCAGCTCACGGAATGGACGGCAGGGCGGCTACACCTTC	CASSRNGRQGGYTF
TRBV5-4	TRBJ1-2	NA	NA	TGTGCCAGCAGCTTGGCGGACCTTGCCTATGGCTACACCTTC	CASSLADLAYGYTF
TRBV6-6	TRBJ2-3	TRBD2	NA	TGTGCCAGCAGTTACGCTAGCGGGGTTAATACGCAGTATTTT	CASSYASGVNTQYF
TRBV28	TRBJ2-7	NA	once	TGTGCCAGCAGCGTGTTCCGGTTGGTGCGTGAACAGAAAAGGGTCGAGCAGTACTTC	CASSVFRLVREQKRVEQYF
TRBV6-6	TRBJ2-1	TRBD1	NA	TGTGCCAGCAGTTTGCCGGGACAGGGGTACAATGAGCAGTTCTTC	CASSLPGQGYNEQFF
TRBV19	TRBJ2-7	TRBD1	NA	TGTGCCAGCTGCCCGGGACAGAGCTCCTACGAGCAGTACTTC	CASCPGQSSYEQYF
TRBV5-1	TRBJ2-1	NA	few	TGCGCCAGCAGCTTGGTAGCGGTCAGCTCCTACAATGAGCAGTTCTTC	CASSLVAVSSYNEQFF
TRBV6-1	TRBJ1-5	NA	few	TGTGCCAGCAGTGAAGTTATAGGGATTGGCAATCAGCCCCAGCATTTT	CASSEVIGIGNQPQHF
TRBV27	TRBJ2-2	NA	NA	TGTGCCAGCAGTTTACTCTGGAGGGGGACAGACACCGGGGAGCTGTTTTTT	CASSLLWRGTDTGELFF
TRBV7-2	TRBJ2-2	NA	NA	TGTGCCAGCAACGGCAATTTGGTTGCGGGTACCGGGGAGCTGTTTTTT	CASNGNLVAGTGELFF
TRBV11-2	TRBJ2-1	NA	NA	TGTGCCAGCAGCTTAGCCGCTAGACTTCCCTACAATGAGCAGTTCTTC	CASSLAARLPYNEQFF
TRBV19	TRBJ2-1	TRBD2	NA	TGTGCCACCCAAGATAAGAGCGGGAGATACAATGAGCAGTTCTTC	CATQDKSGRYNEQFF
TRBV6-4	TRBJ2-1	NA	NA	TGTGCCAGCAGTCCTACCCTCCTCCGGGGTGAGCAGTTCTTC	CASSPTLLRGEQFF
TRBV7-2	TRBJ2-1	TRBD1	NA	TGTGCCAGCAGCCCCCAGACAGGGGCCTACCTATACAATGAGCAGTTCTTC	CASSPQTGAYLYNEQFF
TRBV28	TRBJ2-5	TRBD2	NA	TGTGCCAGCAGCCCCCTCCCCGGGAGGGGGCAAGAGACCCAGTACTTC	CASSPLPGRGQETQYF
TRBV5-1	TRBJ2-3	TRBD2	NA	TGCGCCAGCAGCTACCGACTAGCGGGAGATACGCAGTATTTT	CASSYRLAGDTQYF
TRBV18	TRBJ1-1	NA	NA	TGTGCCAGCTCACCAAACCGAGAGGTTGAAGCTTTCTTT	CASSPNREVEAFF
TRBV15	TRBJ2-7	NA	NA	TGTGCCACCAGCAGAGATCGAGGGACCTACGAGCAGTACTTC	CATSRDRGTYEQYF
TRBV5-1	TRBJ2-7	TRBD2	NA	TGCGCCAGCAGCAGTACTAGCGGGACAAGCGAGCAGTACTTC	CASSSTSGTSEQYF
TRBV4-3	TRBJ2-1	TRBD2	NA	TGCGCCAGCAGCCAAGATGCTAGCGGGAGGTATGAGCAGTTCTTC	CASSQDASGRYEQFF
TRBV29-1	TRBJ2-7	NA	NA	TGCAGCGTCCCTGGGGGATTGTCCCACGAGCAGTACTTC	CSVPGGLSHEQYF
TRBV4-2	TRBJ1-5	NA	NA	TGTGCCAGCAGCCAAGATCGGCTGGGGACACCCCATCAGCCCCAGCATTTT	CASSQDRLGTPHQPQHF
TRBV5-1	TRBJ2-7	TRBD2	NA	TGCGCCAGCAGGAAGGGACTAGCGGGAGCGGAAGAGCAGTACTTC	CASRKGLAGAEEQYF
TRBV5-5	TRBJ1-5	NA	NA	TGTGCCAGCAGCTTGGAGGTTACCAATCAGCCCCAGCATTTT	CASSLEVTNQPQHF
TRBV19	TRBJ1-1	NA	few	TGTGCCAGTAGTATAAGCGGGGCCAGGGGGAACACTGAAGCTTTCTTT	CASSISGARGNTEAFF
TRBV28	TRBJ2-2	NA	NA	TGTGCCAGCAGGCCTTCCCAAGCCCCGAGGGGGGAGCTGTTTTTT	CASRPSQAPRGELFF
TRBV4-2	TRBJ2-7	TRBD1	NA	TGTGCCAGCAGCCAGGGACAGGGGAAATACTACGAGCAGTACTTC	CASSQGQGKYYEQYF
TRBV6-1	TRBJ1-1	TRBD1	NA	TGTGCCAGCAGCGGACAGGGAACGACTGAAGCTTTCTTT	CASSGQGTTEAFF
TRBV6-5	TRBJ2-1	NA	many	TGTGCCAGCAGTAAAACCGGGACCCTTTACAATGAGCAGTTCTTC	CASSKTGTLYNEQFF
TRBV7-9	TRBJ2-1	TRBD1	NA	TGTGCCAGCAGTTCGGACAGGGGAAGCAATGAGCAGTTCTTC	CASSSDRGSNEQFF
TRBV5-4	TRBJ2-2	NA	NA	TGTGCCAGCAGCTTGACCGAACCCTTTCCCGGGGAGCTGTTTTTT	CASSLTEPFPGELFF
TRBV28	TRBJ1-4	TRBD1	NA	TGTGCCAGCAGCCCTCCCCCGGACAGGTACTCTGCGTGGTTTGACGAAAAACTGTTTTTT	CASSPPPDRYSAWFDEKLFF
TRBV2	TRBJ2-5	TRBD2	NA	TGTGCCAGCAGTAAGCGGGAGTTTCCCGAGACCCAGTACTTC	CASSKREFPETQYF
TRBV5-5	TRBJ1-1	TRBD1	NA	TGTGCCAGCAGCGAGGGACAGTTGAACACTGAAGCTTTCTTT	CASSEGQLNTEAFF
TRBV7-7	TRBJ2-5	NA	NA	TGTGCTAGCAGCCCCGGAGCAGTTCAAGAGACCCAGTACTTC	CASSPGAVQETQYF
TRBV5-1	TRBJ2-2	NA	NA	TGCGCCAGCAGCCCCGCGTGGGGGCTGGGCACCGGGGAGCTGTTTTTT	CASSPAWGLGTGELFF
TRBV5-1	TRBJ2-7	TRBD1	NA	TGCGCCAGCAGCCCCGGGACAGGTAGAAGCTACGAGCAGTACTTC	CASSPGTGRSYEQYF
TRBV19	TRBJ1-1	NA	NA	TGTGCCAGTAGTACAGCCCGGCGCCAGGGTTTCTTT	CASSTARRQGFF
TRBV30	TRBJ2-7	NA	NA	TGTGCCTGGAGTGTACTTGGGCTTTCCTACGAGCAGTACTTC	CAWSVLGLSYEQYF
TRBV7-9	TRBJ1-2	NA	NA	TGTGCCAGCAGCAGAGACTATGGCTACACCTTC	CASSRDYGYTF
TRBV5-4	TRBJ2-7	NA	NA	TGTGCCAGCAGCCGTTACTACGAGCAGTACTTC	CASSRYYEQYF
TRBV21-1	TRBJ2-2	NA	NA	TGTGCCAGCAGCAAAGGGGAGAGGACACCCCGGGACACCGGGGAGCTGTTTTTT	CASSKGERTPRDTGELFF
TRBV15	TRBJ2-5	NA	NA	TGTGCCACCAGCAGAGATCAGGCAGAGACCCAGTACTTC	CATSRDQAETQYF
TRBV7-3	TRBJ2-5	TRBD1	NA	TGTGCCAGCAGCTTAATGGGGGGACAGGGAGAGACCCAGTACTTC	CASSLMGGQGETQYF
TRBV7-7	TRBJ2-1	TRBD2	few	TGTGCCAGCAGCATCGGACTAGCGGTCTACAATGAGCAGTTCTTC	CASSIGLAVYNEQFF
TRBV5-5	TRBJ2-1	NA	NA	TGTGCCAGCAGCGATTTACTAGGAGCGCTGTTCTTC	CASSDLLGALFF
TRBV5-1	TRBJ2-1	TRBD2	NA	TGCGCCAGCAGCTTGGCCGCTAGCGGGCTAAATGAGCAGTTCTTC	CASSLAASGLNEQFF
TRBV7-9	TRBJ1-3	NA	NA	TGTGCCAGCAGCCCCCGTCAGTTTAGCTCTGGAAACACCATATATTTT	CASSPRQFSSGNTIYF
TRBV7-2	TRBJ2-1	TRBD1	NA	TGTGCCAGCAGCTTATCCGGACAGGCCGAATACAATGAGCAGTTCTTC	CASSLSGQAEYNEQFF